These T cell receptor beta chains were read from a single sample in a study of T cell responses to AZD1222 COVID-19 vaccine. Assay used: immunoSEQ multiplex PCR; TCRdb lists only in-frame clones, some missing. The sample consists of about 180,000 clones, around 90% of them appearing once. The source material was peripheral blood, sampled 28 days after the second dose of the MenACWY control vaccine. These receptors originate from an adult who received the MenACWY meningococcal vaccine as a control. CDR3s include the opening cysteine and the closing phenylalanine or tryptophan.

TRBV19	TRBJ2-3	CASSSDRGNTDTQYF
TRBV2	TRBJ2-2	CASRASGRGGELFF
TRBV18	TRBJ1-6	CASLGQFNSPLHF
TRBV14	TRBJ2-1	CASSPYYNEQFF
TRBV18	TRBJ2-5	CASSPRAGETQYF
TRBV11-2	TRBJ2-7	CASSLYGSPYF
TRBV7-9	TRBJ2-7	CASSRTSSYEQYF
TRBV6-1	TRBJ2-1	CASSDLAGGSYNEQFF
TRBV15	TRBJ2-7	CATSRDVTGSSYEQYF
TRBV14	TRBJ2-3	CASSQAGAADTQYF
TRBV19	TRBJ2-5	CASAGSHKETQYF
TRBV19	TRBJ2-7	CASSHLRDSHPKQYF
TRBV5-1	TRBJ2-7	CASSLDPGSSYEQYF
TRBV30	TRBJ2-7	CAWNREPYEQYF
TRBV19	TRBJ2-7	CASSIDGPSGRSYEQYF
TRBV3-1/TRBV3-2	TRBJ2-7	CASSQGGEAGVIYEQYF
TRBV4-3	TRBJ2-7	CASSQEVSSSYEQYF
TRBV11-2	TRBJ2-1	CASSQAQGPNEQFF
TRBV6-2/TRBV6-3	TRBJ2-3	CASSYLGLAGDTQYF
TRBV10-3	TRBJ2-6	CAIGDSSGANVLTF
TRBV4-3	TRBJ1-1	CASSQAGMGTEAFF
TRBV7-2	TRBJ2-3	CASSLDGGFLDTQYF
TRBV9	TRBJ1-1	CASRDSDRPEAFF
TRBV6-2/TRBV6-3	TRBJ1-1	CASSSLGRNTEAFF
TRBV19	TRBJ1-5	CASSTDHGGQPQHF
TRBV7-8	TRBJ1-5	CASSLALGGRQPQHF
TRBV11-2	TRBJ2-3	CASSPFDSRTDTQYF
TRBV19	TRBJ1-3	CATTQGFSGNTIYF
TRBV30	TRBJ1-2	CAWSRQGAGGYTF
TRBV23-1	TRBJ1-4	CARTYAGGFANEKLFF
TRBV5-1	TRBJ2-7	CASSLGGTEPYEQYF
TRBV7-9	TRBJ2-1	CASSEGVEQFF
TRBV28	TRBJ1-2	CATLPGQADYGYTF
TRBV13	TRBJ1-5	CASSLGSGTGGQPQHF
TRBV4-2	TRBJ2-2	CASSHNLDSGELFF
TRBV7-2	TRBJ2-7	CASSLGSGATYEQYF
TRBV28	TRBJ1-2	CASQGEAYGYTF
TRBV28	TRBJ1-5	CASSLGGEQPQHF
TRBV24-1	TRBJ2-1	CATSDPSELYNEQFF
TRBV27	TRBJ1-2	CASSPYMPDRDYGYTF
TRBV27	TRBJ1-1	CASRGQANTEAFF
TRBV9	TRBJ2-5	CAGGTSGRSETQYF
TRBV20-1	TRBJ2-7	CSARSPSGEYF
TRBV28	TRBJ1-5	CASSLSDRPNQPQHF
TRBV5-1	TRBJ1-1	CASSLGARNTEAFF
TRBV3-1/TRBV3-2	TRBJ2-7	CASSQGGTEYF
TRBV7-9	TRBJ1-1	CASSRLGQANTEAFF
TRBV29-1	TRBJ2-5	CSVELPSHQETQYF
TRBV19	TRBJ2-2	CASSIVLGLAGVDTGELFF
TRBV6-5	TRBJ2-1	CASSLEGGFYEQFF
TRBV3-1/TRBV3-2	TRBJ2-1	CASSQEGAGGNNEQFF
TRBV5-5	TRBJ2-2	CASRPTSGSPGELFF
TRBV5-1	TRBJ1-2	CASSSEGTANGYTF
TRBV7-2	TRBJ1-3	CASSLAPGTVNTIYF
TRBV12-3/TRBV12-4	TRBJ2-5	CASSLFGATQYF
TRBV27	TRBJ1-2	CASSLGQGGVGGYTF
TRBV27	TRBJ1-5	CASRGRTTNQPQHF
TRBV28	TRBJ1-2	CASRGPTDSLYYGYTF
TRBV21-1	TRBJ1-1	CASRNRGENTEAFF
TRBV19	TRBJ1-5	CASRLAGTGYNQPQHF